Following are 14 T cell receptor beta chains from one sample sequenced in a study of regulatory T cells in long-lasting Graves disease. HTBI primers from iRepertoire and Arm-PCR of CDR3 regions yielded the TCR beta libraries. TCRdb fed the multiplex PCR reads into MiXCR, producing one record per CDR3 protein. Of hundreds of thousands of distinct CDR3 sequences listed, around 21% are singletons. Time point described: persistent/refractory GD, antithyroid drugs over 5 years with positive TRAb. PBMC-derived RNA was used for the TCR library. The source material was peripheral blood mononuclear cells (PBMCs), sampled when the disease was refractory, from a patient treated with antithyroid drugs. The receptors come from a female donor with Graves disease.

The rearrangement links TRBV28 to TRBJ2-1, with D unresolved. Looked up from germline, CDR1 is MDHEN and CDR2 is SYDVKM. The CDR3 length is 13 residues. CDR3 bases: TGTGCGTGCCGACAAGCCGCCTACAATGAGCAGTTCTTC. This sequence encodes CACRQAAYNEQFF. The whole variable domain, remainder taken from reference TRBV28 and TRBJ2-1, is DVKVTQSSRYLVKRTGEKVFLECVQDMDHENMFWYRQDPGLGLRLIYFSYDVKMKEKGDIPEGYSVSREKKERFSLILESASTNQTSMYLCACRQAAYNEQFFGPGTRLTVL.

This clonotype was observed a handful of times. The chain uses TRBV10-3 and TRBJ2-4; a possible D gene is TRBD2 (7 bases). V was clipped by 6 bases and J by 8 bases, with 11 bases between them. Per germline, CDR1 ENHRY and CDR2 SYGVKD. CDR3 length: 12 amino acids. CDR3 in amino acids: CAISEGGDIQYF. The CDR3 region has the DNA TGTGCCATCAGCGAGGGGGGGGACATTCAGTACTTC.

This clonotype occurred once. This chain links TRBV5-6 with TRBJ1-5; unclear D gene. This CDR3 contains 12 residues. V was shortened by 4 bases and J by 3 bases, with 5 bases between the two germline ends. Per germline, CDR1 SGHDT and CDR2 YYEEEE. This CDR3 is CASSATNQPQHF. In nucleotides, the CDR3 is TGTGCCAGCAGCGCCACCAATCAGCCCCAGCATTTT.

The V gene is TRBV5-4, the J gene TRBJ2-5, with TRBD2 matching over 9 bases. V lost 4 bases to trimming and J lost 2 bases; unmatched junction nucleotides: 6. Germline CDR1 reads SGHNT; CDR2 reads YYREEE (reference sequence). The CDR3 is made up of 15 amino acids. CDR3 in amino acids: CASSPGLAIQETQYF. The DNA for the CDR3 is TGTGCCAGCAGCCCGGGACTAGCCATTCAAGAGACCCAGTACTTC.

This clonotype was counted many times. The chain recombines TRBV20-1 with TRBJ1-4; D call uncertain. This CDR3 contains 12 residues. CDR1 is DFQATT, CDR2 SNEGSKA, per germline (reference sequence). Between the trimmed V and J ends, which lost 3 bases and 7 bases, there was a span of 9 bases. CDR3 sequence: CSASTRGEKLFF. The CDR3, as DNA: TGCAGTGCTAGCACTCGGGGTGAAAAACTGTTTTTT.

This clonotype has only a few counts. The gene calls are TRBV14 and TRBJ2-7; TRBD1 aligns across 11 bases. The germline gives CDR1 SGHDN, CDR2 FVKESK. The ends lost 4 bases at V and 3 bases at J; junction bases unmatched: 5. The CDR3 has 15 amino acids. CDR3 coding DNA: TGTGCCAGCAGCCTACCGGGACAGGGGGTCTACGAGCAGTACTTC. This gives the protein CASSLPGQGVYEQYF.

This clonotype has ten or more counts. The J gene is TRBJ2-3, the V gene TRBV28; perhaps TRBD2 as D (5 bases). In germline, CDR1 is MDHEN, CDR2 SYDVKM. The CDR3 contains 14 residues. Trimming removed 3 bases from V and 5 bases from J, with 12 bases in between. The CDR3 DNA reads as TGTGCCAGCAGTTTCCTTACCGAGGGAGATACGCAGTATTTT. It translates to CASSFLTEGDTQYF.

This chain joins TRBV12-3 or TRBV12-4 and TRBJ2-1; 7 nucleotides line up with TRBD2. The CDR3 length is 16 residues. The V and J ends lost 6 bases and 8 bases, in that order; junction bases with no gene match: 16. CDR3 amino acids: CASRARASGLLDEQFF. CDR3 nucleotides: TGTGCCAGCAGGGCTCGGGCTAGCGGCCTTCTGGATGAGCAGTTCTTC.

In its sample, this clonotype was seen a few times. The rearrangement joins TRBV19 to TRBJ2-5; the match to TRBD2 covers 10 bases. With V trimmed by 4 bases and J by 5 bases, 10 bases remained unmatched. The CDR3 has 16 amino acids. In germline, CDR1 is LNHDA, CDR2 SQIVND (reference sequence). The CDR3 DNA is TGTGCCAGTAGTAGACCTAGCGGGAGTCTGGGTGAGACCCAGTACTTC. It translates to CASSRPSGSLGETQYF.

This rearrangement joins TRBV7-6 to TRBJ2-7; D is perhaps TRBD2 (6 bases). The germline V gene has CDR1 SGHVS and CDR2 FNYEAQ. The CDR3 extends over 13 amino acids. V was clipped by 4 bases and J by 9 bases, with 16 bases between them. This CDR3 reads CASSSETLAWQYF. The CDR3 DNA reads TGTGCCAGCAGCTCTGAAACCCTAGCGTGGCAGTACTTC.

The sample holds many counts of this clonotype. Here the CDR3 DNA reads TGTGCCAGCAAGTGGGCGGAAGATAGCAATCAGCCCCAGCATTTT. This codes for CASKWAEDSNQPQHF. The chain carries TRBV28 and TRBJ1-5; D is unclear. The germline V gene encodes CDR1 MDHEN and CDR2 SYDVKM. This CDR3 is built from 15 residues. V was shortened by 7 bases and J by 0 bases, with 13 bases between the two germline ends.

Note on this clonotype: This may arise from a read error, as a much more abundant clone is one base away. V is TRBV6-2 or TRBV6-3 and J is TRBJ2-7; the D gene is possibly TRBD2 (5 bases). Germline V gene data show CDR1 as MNHEY and CDR2 as SVGEGT. The length of the CDR3 is 13 residues. Trimming took off 5 bases at V and 4 bases at J, with 12 bases between the two ends. The CDR3 region is CASSHGPGYEQYF. CDR3 DNA sequence: TGTGCCAGCAGTCACGGTCCGGGGTACGAGCAGTACTTC.

Ten or more counts support this clonotype. V is TRBV24-1 and J is TRBJ2-7; no firm D call. The germline V gene has CDR1 KGHDR and CDR2 SFDVKD. Trimming removed 4 bases at V and 4 bases at J, with 4 bases between. The CDR3 is 11 amino acids. This CDR3 reads CATSDRYEQYF. In DNA, the CDR3 is TGTGCCACCAGTGACAGGTACGAGCAGTACTTC.

This clonotype was seen repeatedly, ten times or more. The gene calls are TRBV4-2 and TRBJ1-1; tentatively, D is TRBD1 (6 bases). Germline V lookup: CDR1 LGHNA, CDR2 YNFKEQ. V was shortened by 1 base and J by 1 base, with 7 bases between the two germline ends. CDR3 length: 14 amino acids. CDR3 protein: CASSQVQGNTEAFF. In DNA, the CDR3 is TGTGCCAGCAGCCAAGTACAGGGGAACACTGAAGCTTTCTTT.